This TCR beta chain was identified in a study of TIL therapy for anti-PD-1-resistant metastatic lung cancer. Study conclusions and caveats: After infusion, TIL clonotypes partly replaced peripheral T cells and declined over months.

In this sample, this clone turned up a few times. The antigen remains undetermined. Noted time point: pre-treatment sample, taken before nivolumab and TIL therapy. The immunoSEQ assay was v3. Profiling relied on immunoSEQ multiplex PCR, and the TCRdb table lists in-frame clones only, not all of them. The sample yields 35,000 to 55,000 clones, roughly 78% seen once. Germline CDR1 is KGHSH and CDR2 is LQKENI. The junction had 3 bases not matched to a gene; V was cut back by 2 bases and J by 4 bases. The CDR3 length is 14 residues. The J gene is TRBJ2-7, the V gene TRBV18; 9 bases are a match to TRBD1. This sequence was found in a man between 65 and 85 years old with non-small cell lung cancer. The source material was blood, sampled at baseline. CDR3 protein: CASSPRDRVYEQYF. In DNA, the CDR3 is TGTGCCAGCTCACCAAGGGACAGGGTATACGAGCAGTACTTC.